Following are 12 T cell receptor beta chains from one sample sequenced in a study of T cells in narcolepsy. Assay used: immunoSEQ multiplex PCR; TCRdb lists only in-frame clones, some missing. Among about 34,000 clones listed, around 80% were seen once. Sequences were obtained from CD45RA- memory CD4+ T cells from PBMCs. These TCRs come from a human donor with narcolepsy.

The CDR3 sequence is CASSRTSGFYNEQFF. The CDR3 bases are TGTGCCAGCAGTCGAACTAGCGGGTTTTACAATGAGCAGTTCTTC. This chain joins TRBV6-5 and TRBJ2-1; 9 bases fit TRBD2. Germline CDR1 MNHEY, CDR2 SVGAGI. This CDR3 contains 15 residues. V shed 5 bases, J shed 4 bases, and the junction held 6 bases outside the gene matches.

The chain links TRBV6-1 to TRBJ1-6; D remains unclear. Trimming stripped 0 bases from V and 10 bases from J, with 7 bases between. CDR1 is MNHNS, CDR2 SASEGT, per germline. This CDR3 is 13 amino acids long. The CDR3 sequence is CASSEAIRSPLHF. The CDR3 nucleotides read TGTGCCAGCAGTGAAGCGATACGGTCACCCCTCCACTTT.

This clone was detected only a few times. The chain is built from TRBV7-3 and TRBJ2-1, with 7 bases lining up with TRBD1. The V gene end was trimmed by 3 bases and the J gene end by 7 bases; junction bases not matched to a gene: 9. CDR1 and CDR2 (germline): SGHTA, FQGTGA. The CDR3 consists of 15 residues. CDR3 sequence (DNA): TGTGCCAGCAGCTTCGCAGGGGGAGCCTCTAATGAGCAGTTCTTC. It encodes CASSFAGGASNEQFF.

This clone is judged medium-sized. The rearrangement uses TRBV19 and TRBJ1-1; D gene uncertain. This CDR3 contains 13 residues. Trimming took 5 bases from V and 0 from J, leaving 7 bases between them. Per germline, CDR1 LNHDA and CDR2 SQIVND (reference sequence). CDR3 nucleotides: TGTGCCAGTAGTGTAAACATGAACACTGAAGCTTTCTTT. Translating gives CASSVNMNTEAFF.

The CDR3 sequence is CATSRGAARSSYGYTF. For the CDR3, the DNA is TGTGCCACCAGCAGAGGGGCAGCCCGTTCAAGCTATGGCTACACCTTC. The rearrangement joins TRBV15 to TRBJ1-2; D not certain. The CDR3 is made up of 16 amino acids. V lost 1 base and J 4 bases, leaving 16 bases between the germline ends. Germline V CDR1 and CDR2: LNHNV, YYDKDF (reference sequence). Supplemented by reference TRBV15 and TRBJ1-2, the full variable domain reads DAMVIQNPRYQVTQFGKPVTLSCSQTLNHNVMYWYQQKSSQAPKLLFHYYDKDFNNEADTPDNFQSRRPNTSFCFLDIRSPGLGDTAMYLCATSRGAARSSYGYTFGSGTRLTVV.

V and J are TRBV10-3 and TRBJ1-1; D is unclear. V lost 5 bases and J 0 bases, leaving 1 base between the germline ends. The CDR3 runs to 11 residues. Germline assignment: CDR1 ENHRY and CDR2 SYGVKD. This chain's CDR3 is CAISMNTEAFF. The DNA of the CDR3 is TGTGCCATCAGTATGAACACTGAAGCTTTCTTT.

CDR3 sequence reads: CASTGGPDRETQYF. CDR3 nucleotides: TGTGCCAGTACGGGGGGGCCGGATCGAGAGACCCAGTACTTC. The gene calls are TRBV19 and TRBJ2-5; TRBD2 aligns across 8 bases. This CDR3 spans 14 amino acids. In germline, CDR1 is LNHDA, CDR2 SQIVND (reference sequence). The V segment lost 7 bases and the J segment 4 bases; nucleotides outside the gene matches: 8.

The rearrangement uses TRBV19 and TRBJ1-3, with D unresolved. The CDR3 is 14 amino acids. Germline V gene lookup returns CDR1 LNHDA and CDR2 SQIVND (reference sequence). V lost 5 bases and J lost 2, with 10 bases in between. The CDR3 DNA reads TGTGCCAGTAGTTCAACAGAGACTGGAAACACCATATATTTT. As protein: CASSSTETGNTIYF.

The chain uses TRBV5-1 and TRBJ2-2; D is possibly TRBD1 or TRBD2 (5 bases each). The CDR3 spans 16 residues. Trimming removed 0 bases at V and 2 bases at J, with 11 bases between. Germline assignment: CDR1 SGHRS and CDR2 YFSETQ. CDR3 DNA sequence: TGCGCCAGCAGCTTGGTTACGGGACCTAACACCGGGGAGCTGTTTTTT. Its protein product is CASSLVTGPNTGELFF.

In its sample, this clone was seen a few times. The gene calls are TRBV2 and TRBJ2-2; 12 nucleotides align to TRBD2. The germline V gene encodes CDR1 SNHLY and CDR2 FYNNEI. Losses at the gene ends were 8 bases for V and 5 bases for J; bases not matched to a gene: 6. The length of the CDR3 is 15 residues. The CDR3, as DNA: TGTGCCAGCTCTAGCGGGAGGGTAAGGACCGGGGAGCTGTTTTTT. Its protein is CASSSGRVRTGELFF. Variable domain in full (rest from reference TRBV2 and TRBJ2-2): EPEVTQTPSHQVTQMGQEVILRCVPISNHLYFYWYRQILGQKVEFLVSFYNNEISEKSEIFDDQFSVERPDGSNFTLKIRSTKLEDSAMYFCASSSGRVRTGELFFGEGSRLTVL.

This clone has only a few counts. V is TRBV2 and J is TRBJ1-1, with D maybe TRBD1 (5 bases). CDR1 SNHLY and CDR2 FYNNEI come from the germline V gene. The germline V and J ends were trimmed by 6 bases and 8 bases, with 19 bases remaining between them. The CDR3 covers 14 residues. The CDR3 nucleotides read TGTGCCAGCAGCAACAGGAGGCCCGGGAGCGAAGCTTTCTTT. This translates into CASSNRRPGSEAFF.

CDR3 region: CASSDGHWNTEAFF. CDR3 sequence (DNA): TGCGCCAGCAGCGACGGACACTGGAACACTGAAGCTTTCTTT. The rearrangement joins TRBV5-1 to TRBJ1-1; maybe TRBD1 (5 bases). The CDR3 length is 14 residues. The V gene's germline CDR1 is SGHRS and CDR2 YFSETQ. V was clipped by 4 bases and J by 1 base, with 11 bases between them.